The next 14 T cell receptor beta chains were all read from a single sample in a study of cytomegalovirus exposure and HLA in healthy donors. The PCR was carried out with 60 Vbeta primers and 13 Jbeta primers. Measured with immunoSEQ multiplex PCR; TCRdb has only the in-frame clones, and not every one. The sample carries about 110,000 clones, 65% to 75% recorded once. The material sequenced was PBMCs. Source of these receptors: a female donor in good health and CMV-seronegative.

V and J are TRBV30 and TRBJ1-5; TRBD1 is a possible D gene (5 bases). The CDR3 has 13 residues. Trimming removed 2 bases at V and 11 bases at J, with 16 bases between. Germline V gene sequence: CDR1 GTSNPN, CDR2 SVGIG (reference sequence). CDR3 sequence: CAWSKGVSGAQHF. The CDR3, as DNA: TGTGCCTGGAGTAAAGGCGTTTCGGGGGCCCAGCATTTT. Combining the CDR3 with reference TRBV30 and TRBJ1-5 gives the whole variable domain SQTIHQWPATLVQPVGSPLSLECTVEGTSNPNLYWYRQAAGRGLQLLFYSVGIGQISSEVPQNLSASRPQDRQFILSSKKLLLSDSGFYLCAWSKGVSGAQHFGDGTRLSIL.

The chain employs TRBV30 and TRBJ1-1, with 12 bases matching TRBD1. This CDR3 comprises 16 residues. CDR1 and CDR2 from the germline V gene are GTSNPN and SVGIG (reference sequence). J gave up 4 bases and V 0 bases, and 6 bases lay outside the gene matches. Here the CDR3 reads CAWSVRDRGLGTEAFF. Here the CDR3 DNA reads TGTGCCTGGAGTGTCCGGGACAGGGGGCTTGGCACTGAAGCTTTCTTT.

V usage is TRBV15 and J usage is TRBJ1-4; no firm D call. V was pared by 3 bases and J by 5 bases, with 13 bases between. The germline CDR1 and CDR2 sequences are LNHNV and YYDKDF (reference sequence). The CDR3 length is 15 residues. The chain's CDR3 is CATSRLDGENEKLFF. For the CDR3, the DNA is TGTGCCACCAGCAGGTTGGACGGGGAGAATGAAAAACTGTTTTTT.

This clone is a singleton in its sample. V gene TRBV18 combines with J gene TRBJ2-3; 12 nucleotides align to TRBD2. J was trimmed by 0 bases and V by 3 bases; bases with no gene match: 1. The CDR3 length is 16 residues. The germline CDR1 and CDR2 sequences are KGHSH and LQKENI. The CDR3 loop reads CASSPGLAGSTDTQYF. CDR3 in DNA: TGTGCCAGCTCACCGGGACTAGCGGGCAGCACAGATACGCAGTATTTT.

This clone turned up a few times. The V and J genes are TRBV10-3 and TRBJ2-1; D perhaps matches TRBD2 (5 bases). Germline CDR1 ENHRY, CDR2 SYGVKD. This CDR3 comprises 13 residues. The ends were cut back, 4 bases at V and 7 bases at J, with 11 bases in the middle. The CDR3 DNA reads TGTGCCATCAGTGGTGGGAGTCGTAATGAGCAGTTCTTC. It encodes CAISGGSRNEQFF.

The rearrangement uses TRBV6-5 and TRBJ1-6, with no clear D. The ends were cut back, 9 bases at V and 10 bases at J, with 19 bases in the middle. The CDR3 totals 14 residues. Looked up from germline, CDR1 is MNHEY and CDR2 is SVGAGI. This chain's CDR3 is CASRDEGLSSPLHF. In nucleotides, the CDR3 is TGTGCCAGTCGTGATGAGGGTTTGTCGTCACCCCTCCACTTT.

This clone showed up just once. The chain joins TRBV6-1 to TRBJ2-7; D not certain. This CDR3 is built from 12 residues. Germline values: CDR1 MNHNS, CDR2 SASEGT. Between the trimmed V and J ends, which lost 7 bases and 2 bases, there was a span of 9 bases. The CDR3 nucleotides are TGTGCCAGCACCGAGGCGCCCTACGAGCAGTACTTC. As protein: CASTEAPYEQYF.

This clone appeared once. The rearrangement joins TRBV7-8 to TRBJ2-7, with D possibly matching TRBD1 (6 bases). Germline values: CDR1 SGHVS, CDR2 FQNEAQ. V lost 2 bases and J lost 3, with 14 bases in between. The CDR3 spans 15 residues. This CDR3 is CASSLWQGLLYEQYF. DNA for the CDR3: TGTGCCAGCAGCTTATGGCAGGGGCTTCTCTACGAGCAGTACTTC.

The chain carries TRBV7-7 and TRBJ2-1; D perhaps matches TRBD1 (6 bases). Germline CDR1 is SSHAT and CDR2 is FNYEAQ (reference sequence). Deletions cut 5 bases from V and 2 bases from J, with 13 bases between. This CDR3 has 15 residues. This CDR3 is CASSVGHNTYNEQFF. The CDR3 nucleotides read TGTGCCAGCAGCGTGGGACATAATACCTACAATGAGCAGTTCTTC.

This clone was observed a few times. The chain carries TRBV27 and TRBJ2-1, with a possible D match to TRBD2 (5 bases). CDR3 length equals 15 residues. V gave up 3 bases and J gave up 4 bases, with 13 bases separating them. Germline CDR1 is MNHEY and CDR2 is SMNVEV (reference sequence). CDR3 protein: CASSLKGVLYNEQFF. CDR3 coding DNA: TGTGCCAGCAGTTTGAAGGGAGTTTTATACAATGAGCAGTTCTTC.

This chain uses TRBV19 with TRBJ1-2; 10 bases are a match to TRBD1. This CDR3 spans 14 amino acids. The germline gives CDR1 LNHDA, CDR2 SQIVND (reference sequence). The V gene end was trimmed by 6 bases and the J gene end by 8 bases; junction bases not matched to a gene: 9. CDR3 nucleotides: TGTGCCAGTAGGAGACAGGGGGCTCCTGACGGCTACACCTTC. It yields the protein CASRRQGAPDGYTF.

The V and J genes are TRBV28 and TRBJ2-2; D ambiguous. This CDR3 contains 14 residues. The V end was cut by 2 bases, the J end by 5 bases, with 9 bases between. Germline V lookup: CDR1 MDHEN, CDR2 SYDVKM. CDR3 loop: CASSLRLSTGELFF. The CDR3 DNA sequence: TGTGCCAGCAGTTTAAGACTCTCGACCGGGGAGCTGTTTTTT.

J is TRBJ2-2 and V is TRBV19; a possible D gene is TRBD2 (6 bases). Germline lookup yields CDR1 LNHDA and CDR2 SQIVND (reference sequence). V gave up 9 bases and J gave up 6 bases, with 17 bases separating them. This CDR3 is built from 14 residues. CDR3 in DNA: TGTGCCAGCCTAATGCGACTAGTCCCCGGGGAGCTGTTTTTT. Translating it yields CASLMRLVPGELFF. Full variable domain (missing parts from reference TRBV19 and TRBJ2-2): DGGITQSPKYLFRKEGQNVTLSCEQNLNHDAMYWYRQDPGQGLRLIYYSQIVNDFQKGDIAEGYSVSREKKESFPLTVTSAQKNPTAFYLCASLMRLVPGELFFGEGSRLTVL.

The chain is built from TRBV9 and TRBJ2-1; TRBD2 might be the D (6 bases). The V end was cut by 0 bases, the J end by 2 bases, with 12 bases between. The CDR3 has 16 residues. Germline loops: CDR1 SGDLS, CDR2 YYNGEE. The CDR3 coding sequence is TGTGCCAGCAGCGTAGAATCGGGACTGACCTACAATGAGCAGTTCTTC. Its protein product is CASSVESGLTYNEQFF.